The present T cell receptor beta chain was sequenced within a study of immune evolution from preneoplasia to lung adenocarcinoma. Findings of the study overall: Normal lung had the highest top T cell clone frequencies.

About this clone itself: The antigen remains unidentified.

Sequencing was performed with immunoSEQ multiplex PCR; in TCRdb, only in-frame clones are kept and a portion is missing. Of about 8,600 clones in the sample, around 85% were seen once. The V gene's germline CDR1 is SGHVS and CDR2 FNYEAQ. V shed 5 bases and J 4 bases; nucleotides not matched to a gene: 7. CDR3 length: 15 amino acids. The clonotype comes from a donor aged 70 or older with lung adenocarcinoma. The chain uses TRBV7-6 and TRBJ2-1; 8 bases align to TRBD1. Sequencing was done on a sample of FFPE minimally invasive lung adenocarcinoma tissue. The CDR3: CASSRGQGDYNEQFF. CDR3 nucleotide sequence: TGTGCCAGCAGCCGAGGACAGGGTGATTACAATGAGCAGTTCTTC.